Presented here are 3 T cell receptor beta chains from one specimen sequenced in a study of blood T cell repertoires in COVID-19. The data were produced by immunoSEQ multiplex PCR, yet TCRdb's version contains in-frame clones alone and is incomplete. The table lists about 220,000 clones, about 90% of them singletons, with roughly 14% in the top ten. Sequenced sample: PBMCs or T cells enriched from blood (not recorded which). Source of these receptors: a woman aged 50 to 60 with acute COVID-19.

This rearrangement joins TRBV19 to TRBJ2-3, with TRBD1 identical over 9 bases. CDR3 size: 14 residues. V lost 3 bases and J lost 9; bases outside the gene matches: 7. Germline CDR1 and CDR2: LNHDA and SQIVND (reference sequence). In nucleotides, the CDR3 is TGTGCCAGTAGTATCCGACAGGGGGATGACACGCAGTATTTT. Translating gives CASSIRQGDDTQYF.

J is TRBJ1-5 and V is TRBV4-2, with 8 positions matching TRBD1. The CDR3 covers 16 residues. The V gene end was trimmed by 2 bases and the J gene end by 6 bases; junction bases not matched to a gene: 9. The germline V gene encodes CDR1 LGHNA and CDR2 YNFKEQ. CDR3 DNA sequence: TGTGCCAGCAGCCAAAGTGCAGGGGGCGCAGGTCAGCCCCAGCATTTT. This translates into CASSQSAGGAGQPQHF.

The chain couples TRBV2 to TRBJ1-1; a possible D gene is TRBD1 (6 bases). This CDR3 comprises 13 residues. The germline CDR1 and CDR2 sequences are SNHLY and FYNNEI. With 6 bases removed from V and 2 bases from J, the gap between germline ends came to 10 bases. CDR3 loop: CASSSDRNTEAFF. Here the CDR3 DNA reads TGTGCCAGCAGCTCGGACAGAAACACTGAAGCTTTCTTT.